The next 9 T cell receptor beta chains were all read from a single sample in a study of blood T cell repertoires in COVID-19. Clones were read by immunoSEQ multiplex PCR, and TCRdb kept only the in-frame ones, dropping some. The table has about 210,000 clones, approximately 85% seen once. Sequenced material: peripheral blood. The receptor source for this set is a woman aged 70 to 79 with COVID-19, enrolled during active disease.

The chain is built from TRBV2 and TRBJ2-6; D is uncertain. Per the germline V gene, CDR1 is SNHLY and CDR2 is FYNNEI. The V end was cut by 8 bases, the J end by 0 bases, with 5 bases between. The CDR3 runs 13 residues. The CDR3 nucleotides read TGTGCCAGCGGAGACTCTGGGGCCAACGTCCTGACTTTC. It specifies CASGDSGANVLTF.

CDR3 in DNA: TGCAGTGCTAGTTGGGGGCTCTACGAGCAGTACTTC. Its translation: CSASWGLYEQYF. The chain employs TRBV20-1 and TRBJ2-7; maybe TRBD1 (6 bases). Per germline, CDR1 DFQATT and CDR2 SNEGSKA (reference sequence). This CDR3 is 12 amino acids long. Trimming took 3 bases from V and 3 from J, leaving 9 bases between them.

V and J are TRBV18 and TRBJ2-7; possibly TRBD2 for D (6 bases). The germline gives CDR1 KGHSH, CDR2 LQKENI. The CDR3 runs 13 residues. Trimming removed 3 bases from V and 5 bases from J, with 11 bases in between. CDR3 in DNA: TGTGCCAGCTCACCGACTAGGTCCGACGAGCAGTACTTC. It encodes CASSPTRSDEQYF.

This chain connects TRBV13 to TRBJ2-5, with a weak D call TRBD1 (5 bases). This CDR3 spans 15 amino acids. Germline values: CDR1 PRHDT, CDR2 FYEKMQ (reference sequence). V was pared by 5 bases and J by 3 bases, with 16 bases between. This CDR3 is CASSDWGIGKETQYF. The CDR3 coding sequence is TGTGCCAGCAGCGACTGGGGCATCGGAAAAGAGACCCAGTACTTC. Together with reference TRBV13 and TRBJ2-5, the CDR3 gives the full variable domain: AAGVIQSPRHLIKEKRETATLKCYPIPRHDTVYWYQQGPGQDPQFLISFYEKMQSDKGSIPDRFSAQQFSDYHSELNMSSLELGDSALYFCASSDWGIGKETQYFGPGTRLLVL.

V usage is TRBV10-3 and J usage is TRBJ1-1; 8 bases map to TRBD1. This CDR3 contains 15 residues. In germline, CDR1 is ENHRY, CDR2 SYGVKD. J was trimmed by 5 bases and V by 5 bases; bases with no gene match: 10. The CDR3 loop is CAISPLGQGETEAFF. The CDR3 DNA follows: TGTGCCATCAGTCCCCTTGGACAGGGCGAGACTGAAGCTTTCTTT.

This clone is a singleton in its sample. The chain has TRBV7-2 and TRBJ2-2; maybe TRBD2 (6 bases). The CDR3 spans 16 residues. V was cut by 1 base and J by 6 bases, with 15 bases left in between. In germline, CDR1 is SGHTA, CDR2 FQGNSA. CDR3 protein: CASSLEVVGGSGELFF. The CDR3 DNA reads TGTGCCAGCAGCTTAGAAGTTGTGGGGGGATCCGGGGAGCTGTTTTTT.

Notes on this clone: The sample carries other DNA sequences with the same CDR3. The chain couples TRBV5-1 to TRBJ1-1; D possibly corresponds to TRBD1 (5 bases). Trimming took off 0 bases at V and 1 base at J, with 7 bases between the two ends. Germline CDR1 SGHRS, CDR2 YFSETQ. The CDR3 runs 14 residues. CDR3 DNA: TGCGCCAGCAGCTTGGCGGGGGGGAACACTGAAGCTTTCTTT. This gives the protein CASSLAGGNTEAFF.

V is TRBV7-2 and J is TRBJ2-1; 8 positions match TRBD2. CDR1 and CDR2 (germline): SGHTA, FQGNSA. There are 16 residues in the CDR3. J was trimmed by 0 bases and V by 3 bases; bases with no gene match: 4. The CDR3 reads CASSLGLDVSYNEQFF. CDR3 coding DNA: TGTGCCAGCAGCTTGGGACTAGATGTCTCCTACAATGAGCAGTTCTTC.

This rearrangement joins TRBV2 to TRBJ1-6; perhaps TRBD1 as D (6 bases). Germline V lookup: CDR1 SNHLY, CDR2 FYNNEI. The CDR3 is 14 residues long. The germline V and J ends were trimmed by 7 bases and 9 bases, with 16 bases remaining between them. The CDR3 region has the DNA TGTGCCAGCATTAACAGGGTCACAGGTTCACCCCTCCACTTT. Encoded protein: CASINRVTGSPLHF.